Listed below are T cell receptor beta chains from one sample, sequenced in a study of blood T cell repertoires in COVID-19. The method was immunoSEQ multiplex PCR; TCRdb's version includes in-frame clones alone and lacks a portion of them. The sample lists some 250,000 clones; roughly 86% were seen once. Sequences were obtained from peripheral blood. Every receptor here comes from a woman in her twenties or thirties with acute or convalescent COVID-19. Both conserved end residues are part of each CDR3.

cdr3_length,v_call,j_call,cdr3_aa
13,TRBV19,TRBJ2-1,CASSVETYNEQFF
15,TRBV6-5,TRBJ1-5,CASSTGTGGNQPQHF
16,TRBV2,TRBJ2-1,CASRPTGVVLYNEQFF
14,TRBV5-5,TRBJ1-3,CASSLRGPGNTIYF
11,TRBV11-2,TRBJ2-5,CASAEQETQYF
17,TRBV10-2,TRBJ1-5,CATQDLIGGQSNQPQHF
15,TRBV7-3,TRBJ2-1,CASSLIAGGPSEQFF
17,TRBV19,TRBJ1-6,CASSTQPRDKYNSPLHF
14,TRBV19,TRBJ2-5,CASSLGQGQETQYF
13,TRBV20-1,TRBJ1-1,CSASIRGRTEAFF
11,TRBV24-1,TRBJ1-1,CATSDRREAFF
14,TRBV6-5,TRBJ2-1,CASTLAGGRNEQFF
15,TRBV6-6,TRBJ1-3,CASSYPQGSGNTIYF
14,TRBV5-1,TRBJ1-6,CASSPSSGLSPLHF
16,TRBV24-1,TRBJ2-6,CATSDTPGAGANVLTF
18,TRBV7-2,TRBJ2-2,CASSYPGLAGLRTGELFF
14,TRBV11-2,TRBJ2-7,CASSLAAALFEQYF